A single sample gave rise to the 10 T cell receptor beta chains below, sequenced in a study of blood T cell repertoires in COVID-19. Method: immunoSEQ multiplex PCR; TCRdb's copy keeps in-frame clones and lacks some. The sample holds about 15,000 clones, approximately 88% seen once. What was sequenced was peripheral blood. These receptor sequences come from a human donor in a cohort sampled during active COVID-19.

Only one count was recorded for this clone. V usage is TRBV30 and J usage is TRBJ1-6; D is uncertain. Germline V gene lookup returns CDR1 GTSNPN and CDR2 SVGIG (reference sequence). The ends were cut back, 2 bases at V and 10 bases at J, with 12 bases in the middle. The CDR3 has 13 residues. Here the CDR3 DNA reads TGTGCCTGGAGTCCCGGGGTAGGATCACCCCTCCACTTT. Its translation is CAWSPGVGSPLHF.

The rearrangement links TRBV13 to TRBJ2-6; no definite D call. The CDR3 is made up of 14 amino acids. V shed 5 bases and J shed 4 bases, with 9 bases lying between them. Germline-derived CDR1 and CDR2 are PRHDT and FYEKMQ (reference sequence). The chain's CDR3 is CASSPPRGANVLTF. The CDR3, as DNA: TGTGCCAGCAGCCCACCACGGGGGGCCAACGTCCTGACTTTC.

This clone is a singleton in its sample. V is TRBV9 and J is TRBJ2-1; the match to TRBD1 covers 7 bases. This CDR3 has 15 amino acids. V was clipped by 0 bases and J by 10 bases; unmatched bases: 10. Per the germline V gene, CDR1 is SGDLS and CDR2 is YYNGEE. CDR3 DNA: TGTGCCAGCAGCGTAGGGGTCGACAGGGTATTAGAGCAGTTCTTC. This gives the protein CASSVGVDRVLEQFF.

The rearrangement uses TRBV2 and TRBJ1-2; TRBD1 might be the D (5 bases). Germline V CDR1 and CDR2: SNHLY, FYNNEI. Trimming took 6 bases from V and 7 from J, leaving 24 bases between them. This CDR3 has 16 amino acids. The CDR3 DNA follows: TGTGCCAGCAGCCCAAATCGGGGGAGTGATTCTCCTGGCTACACCTTC. Amino acid sequence: CASSPNRGSDSPGYTF.

The chain couples TRBV6-5 to TRBJ2-7; 9 positions agree with TRBD2. Germline CDR1 is MNHEY and CDR2 is SVGAGI. This CDR3 contains 14 residues. With V trimmed by 8 bases and J by 3 bases, 8 bases remained unmatched. DNA of the CDR3: TGTGCCAGCCAAACGGTTAGCGGGGGCTACGAGCAGTACTTC. Protein product: CASQTVSGGYEQYF.

Here the CDR3 DNA reads TGTGCCAGCAGCTCGGGTGAAAAACTGTTTTTT. Its protein is CASSSGEKLFF. The gene calls are TRBV7-9 and TRBJ1-4, with D uncertain. Germline CDR1 SEHNR, CDR2 FQNEAQ (reference sequence). V lost 4 bases to trimming and J lost 7 bases, with 4 bases between them. CDR3 length: 11 residues.

V is TRBV2 and J is TRBJ2-1, with 7 bases aligning to TRBD2. With V trimmed by 8 bases and J by 9 bases, 7 bases remained unmatched. This CDR3 is 12 amino acids long. Germline lookup yields CDR1 SNHLY and CDR2 FYNNEI. CDR3 coding DNA: TGTGCCAGCTCGAGGGAGGGGTCTGAGCAGTTCTTC. Translated, it gives CASSREGSEQFF.

V usage is TRBV6-1 and J usage is TRBJ2-5; D might be TRBD2 (5 bases). Germline V gene sequence: CDR1 MNHNS, CDR2 SASEGT. Trimming cost V 3 bases and J 5 bases, with 10 bases left between them. CDR3 length: 13 amino acids. The CDR3 bases are TGTGCCAGCAGTGACGGGGTTCGGGAGACCCAGTACTTC. Protein: CASSDGVRETQYF.

This rearrangement joins TRBV19 to TRBJ1-4, with D maybe TRBD1 (5 bases). There are 14 residues in the CDR3. In germline, CDR1 is LNHDA, CDR2 SQIVND (reference sequence). V lost 6 bases and J lost 2, with 10 bases in between. The CDR3 nucleotides are TGTGCCAGTAGAGGCCAGGGTACTAATGAAAAACTGTTTTTT. Its protein product is CASRGQGTNEKLFF.

This chain joins TRBV20-1 and TRBJ2-7; 8 bases align to TRBD1. Germline CDR1 DFQATT, CDR2 SNEGSKA (reference sequence). The CDR3 runs 13 residues. Unmatched junction bases numbered 7, after V lost 3 bases and J lost 6 bases. The DNA of the CDR3 is TGCAGTGCTAGTGCTGTTACAGGGGGCGAGCAGTACTTC. Translating it yields CSASAVTGGEQYF.